This is a list of T cell receptor beta chains from one sample in a study of cytomegalovirus exposure and HLA in healthy donors. This table comes from immunoSEQ multiplex PCR, and its TCRdb copy is limited to in-frame clones, with some not included. Of 100,000 or so clones in the sample, 80% were seen once. Material: PBMCs. These receptors came from a man between 18 and 29 years old in good health and CMV-seronegative. Both conserved end residues are part of each CDR3.

TRBJ1-2 | TRBV28 | 14 | CASSSGQGGGGYTF
TRBJ2-5 | TRBV5-1 | 16 | CASSSRFTGNQETQYF
TRBJ1-2 | TRBV19 | 15 | CASSISLGRTDGYTF
TRBJ1-1 | TRBV19 | 16 | CASSIRQGQGRSEAFF
TRBJ2-5 | TRBV7-9 | 14 | CASSLRGAGVTQYF
TRBJ1-5 | TRBV19 | 15 | CASSDRDVINQPQHF
TRBJ2-2 | TRBV19 | 15 | CASKEGGVETGELFF
TRBJ2-6 | TRBV19 | 17 | CASSWGQGSSGANVLTF
TRBJ2-7 | TRBV11-2 | 14 | CASSLGQGLNEQYF
TRBJ1-3 | TRBV18 | 16 | CASSQSTRGAGNTIYF
TRBJ1-2 | TRBV14 | 13 | CASSQGANYGYTF
TRBJ1-2 | TRBV4-1 | 15 | CASSLGTVASPGYTF
TRBJ1-2 | TRBV5-1 | 14 | CASGPSGTEFSYTF
TRBJ1-1 | TRBV10-3 | 13 | CAIRGGQGIEAFF
TRBJ1-5 | TRBV7-8 | 14 | CASSLLGSNQPQHF
TRBJ1-1 | TRBV6-1 | 11 | CASSLLSEAFF
TRBJ2-5 | TRBV5-4 | 15 | CASSLGAGVEETQYF
TRBJ2-5 | TRBV7-2 | 11 | CASSSGETQYF
TRBJ1-3 | TRBV27 | 13 | CASSRRGGNTIYF
TRBJ1-1 | TRBV5-1 | 14 | CASSPSGENTEAFF
TRBJ2-7 | TRBV7-2 | 14 | CASSLVSGGSEQYF
TRBJ2-3 | TRBV30 | 14 | CAWSVVTGTDTQYF
TRBJ2-3 | TRBV6-1 | 14 | CASRPGHPPDTQYF
TRBJ2-3 | TRBV10-1 | 17 | CASRTSGGATSTDTQYF
TRBJ2-3 | TRBV4-2 | 15 | CASSYSGGAGDTQYF
TRBJ2-1 | TRBV4-2 | 16 | CASSPQAGDTYNEQFF
TRBJ2-1 | TRBV6-5 | 13 | CASRLSSYNEQFF
TRBJ1-4 | TRBV2 | 13 | CASSGQGFEKLFF
TRBJ2-1 | TRBV7-8 | 19 | CASSPLITPGTSGYNEQFF
TRBJ2-3 | TRBV7-9 | 16 | CSSSPGGGLAADTQYF
TRBJ1-2 | TRBV4-2 | 17 | CASSQSPPGFGNYGYTF
TRBJ2-2 | TRBV7-3 | 19 | CASSFTLPIAGGSEGELFF
TRBJ2-3 | TRBV9 | 16 | CASSVASGLGADTQYF
TRBJ1-2 | TRBV6-1 | 13 | CASSVQGRSGYTF
TRBJ2-7 | TRBV11-2 | 16 | CASSKVGGGHTYEQYF
TRBJ1-1 | TRBV13 | 16 | CASSSWTGFMNTEAFF
TRBJ1-4 | TRBV7-9 | 15 | CASSSRQVPNEKLFF
TRBJ2-1 | TRBV6-4 | 15 | CASSRGGSSYNEQFF
TRBJ1-1 | TRBV7-9 | 13 | CASRAGGRTEAFF
TRBJ1-1 | TRBV10-3 | 13 | CAISELTGTEAFF
TRBJ2-3 | TRBV9 | 13 | CASSVSGGDTQYF
TRBJ2-2 | TRBV5-4 | 15 | CASSLRAGDTGELFF
TRBJ2-2 | TRBV19 | 13 | CASSLLGSGELFF
TRBJ2-1 | TRBV5-4 | 17 | CASSPGLAGGPSNEQFF
TRBJ1-2 | TRBV27 | 17 | CASSSGTGVLGGYGYTF
TRBJ2-3 | TRBV7-8 | 12 | CASSPNTDTQYF
TRBJ2-7 | TRBV5-1 | 13 | CASSFGGNYEQYF
TRBJ1-4 | TRBV5-1 | 14 | CASSLGTGSLELFF
TRBJ2-3 | TRBV5-4 | 16 | CASSLPGQGVTDTQYF
TRBJ1-5 | TRBV19 | 16 | CASSSTGTGGNQPQHF
TRBJ1-2 | TRBV29-1 | 12 | CSVLRVPYGYTF
- | TRBV5-4 | 12 | CASSLGTYEQYF
TRBJ1-2 | TRBV7-9 | 12 | CSSSLGGDGYTF
TRBJ1-4 | TRBV6-1 | 14 | CASRTGTSNEKLFF
TRBJ1-1 | TRBV28 | 12 | CASSRVNTEAFF
TRBJ2-7 | TRBV14 | 17 | CASSLHTGTSISYEQYF
TRBJ2-2 | TRBV11-2 | 15 | CASSRLQGNTGELFF
TRBJ2-7 | TRBV10-3 | 14 | CAISESGAGEEQYF
TRBJ2-7 | TRBV9 | 14 | CASSLDRGSYEQYF
TRBJ1-3 | TRBV6-5 | 15 | CASSPGTAPGNTIYF